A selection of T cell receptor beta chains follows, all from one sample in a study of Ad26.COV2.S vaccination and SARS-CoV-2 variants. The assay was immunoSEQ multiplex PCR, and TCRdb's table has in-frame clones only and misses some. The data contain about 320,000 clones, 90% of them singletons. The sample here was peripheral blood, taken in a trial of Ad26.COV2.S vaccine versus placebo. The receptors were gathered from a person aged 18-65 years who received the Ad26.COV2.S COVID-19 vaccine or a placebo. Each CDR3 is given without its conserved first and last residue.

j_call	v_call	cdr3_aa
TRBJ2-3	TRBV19	ASSITSGRADTQY
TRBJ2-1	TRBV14	ASSPIGLAVEQF
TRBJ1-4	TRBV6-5	ASSLQVATNEKLF
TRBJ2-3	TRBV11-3	ASSLAGIPGTDTQY
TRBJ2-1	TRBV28	ASSSLVSYSSSYNEQF
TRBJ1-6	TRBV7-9	ASSPQGAYNSPLH
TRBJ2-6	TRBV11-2	ASSPTPPDSGANVLT
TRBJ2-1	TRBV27	ASSISGTSGFAGTEQF
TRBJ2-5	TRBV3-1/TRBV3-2	ASSQGLEGTQY
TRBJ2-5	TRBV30	ARGGGETQY
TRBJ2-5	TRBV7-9	ASSPSRGRQETQY